A selection of T cell receptor beta chains follows, all from one sample in a study of T cell changes during pregnancy in multiple sclerosis. Repertoires were generated with immunoSEQ multiplex PCR, while TCRdb's copy carries only in-frame clones and drops some. Of roughly 40,000 clones detected, roughly 90% appear once; the ten largest clones hold approximately 7.8%. Material: CD8+ T cells from peripheral blood mononuclear cells, obtained before pregnancy. The receptors come from a female donor with multiple sclerosis, enrolled in a pregnancy study. CDR3s include the opening cysteine and the closing phenylalanine or tryptophan. D genes are given only for firm matches. Clone size is given for some rows only: seen once, a few or many times, or a class if the clone is expanded.

V gene,D gene,J gene,clone size,CDR3 DNA,CDR3 protein
TRBV6-5,TRBD2,TRBJ2-7,.,TGTGCCAGCAGTCCATCTAGCGGGAGCGGGTACGAGCAGTACTTC,CASSPSSGSGYEQYF
TRBV4-2,TRBD1,TRBJ1-4,.,TGTGCCAGCAGCCAGCAATCCGGGACAGGTGAAAAACTGTTTTTT,CASSQQSGTGEKLFF
TRBV5-1,TRBD2,TRBJ2-1,.,TGCGCCAGCAGCTTGGGAGCGGGAGTGTTCAATGAGCAGTTCTTC,CASSLGAGVFNEQFF
TRBV4-1,.,TRBJ2-1,.,TGCGCCAGCAGCCAAGTTATAGCGGCCGATGAGCAGTTCTTC,CASSQVIAADEQFF
TRBV30,TRBD2,TRBJ2-7,.,TGTGCCTGGAGGAGAAGAGCGGGAGAAGGGTCCTACGAGCAGTACTTC,CAWRRRAGEGSYEQYF
TRBV13,.,TRBJ2-2,medium-sized,TGTGCCAGCAGCCTTCGAGGGGAGGACACCGGGGAGCTGTTTTTT,CASSLRGEDTGELFF
TRBV4-1,TRBD1,TRBJ1-2,.,TGCGCCAGCAGCCAAAATCCCTACAGGGGGCACGATGGCTACACCTTC,CASSQNPYRGHDGYTF
TRBV4-3,.,TRBJ2-7,once,TGCGCCAGCAGCCAAGATTCGGGGGTACCCTACGAGCAGTACTTC,CASSQDSGVPYEQYF
TRBV6-5,TRBD1,TRBJ2-2,.,TGTGCCAGCAGTTCGTGGACAGGGGGCGGCGGGGAGCTGTTTTTT,CASSSWTGGGGELFF
TRBV6-4,.,TRBJ2-7,.,TGTGCCAGCAGTTCCTCGGAGGGTGGCGAGCAGTACTTC,CASSSSEGGEQYF
TRBV7-8,TRBD1,TRBJ1-1,.,TGTGCCAGCAGCTTAGTAGGGGGCCGGAACACTGAAGCTTTCTTT,CASSLVGGRNTEAFF
TRBV21-1,.,TRBJ2-5,.,TGTGCCAGCAGAAGGGGGTACCGGGAGACCCAGTACTTC,CASRRGYRETQYF
TRBV11-2,TRBD1,TRBJ2-3,.,TGTGCCAGCAGCAAGGAGCCCGGGACAGGCTTGGGTGGTGATACGCAGTATTTT,CASSKEPGTGLGGDTQYF
TRBV27,.,TRBJ2-5,.,TGTGCCAGCAGTTTATCCAGCCAAGAGACCCAGTACTTC,CASSLSSQETQYF
TRBV25-1,TRBD1,TRBJ1-2,.,TGTGCCAGCAGTGATTCTTTGGTCGACAGGGGTAACTATGGCTACACCTTC,CASSDSLVDRGNYGYTF
TRBV12-5,.,TRBJ2-1,.,TGTGCTAGTGGTCCGGGAACGGGAGTCTCCTACAATGAGCAGTTCTTC,CASGPGTGVSYNEQFF
TRBV7-9,.,TRBJ2-1,.,TGTGCCAGCATCCAGGGGCAGGGGATCTACAATGAGCAGTTCTTC,CASIQGQGIYNEQFF
TRBV2,.,TRBJ2-2,.,TGTGCCAGCAGTGAAGCGCTCGCGGGGGAGCTGTTTTTT,CASSEALAGELFF
TRBV5-5,TRBD2,TRBJ2-1,.,TGTGCCAGCAGCCCCGGACTAGCGGGAAGTGATGAGCAGTTCTTC,CASSPGLAGSDEQFF
TRBV27,TRBD2,TRBJ2-3,.,TGTGCCAGCAGTTTATCTAGCGGGAGGAGCACAGATACGCAGTATTTT,CASSLSSGRSTDTQYF
TRBV28,.,TRBJ1-1,.,TGTGCCAGCAGTTCACGGAGGGGCACTGAAGCTTTCTTT,CASSSRRGTEAFF
TRBV7-6,TRBD2,TRBJ2-3,.,TGTGCCAGCAGCCGGAGCGGGAGCCCTAGCACAGATACGCAGTATTTT,CASSRSGSPSTDTQYF
TRBV29-1,TRBD2,TRBJ2-7,.,TGCAGCGTCCGCGGGAGATCTAACCCGTACGAGCAGTACTTC,CSVRGRSNPYEQYF
TRBV27,.,TRBJ2-4,.,TGTGCCAGCAGTTCGAGACTAGCCAAAAACATTCAGTACTTC,CASSSRLAKNIQYF
TRBV2,.,TRBJ2-7,many,TGTGCCAGCAGCCTAGGTGCAAACCCCTACGAGCAGTACTTC,CASSLGANPYEQYF
TRBV19,TRBD2,TRBJ2-1,.,TGTGCCAGTAGTAACGGAGCGGGATCTTTAGATGAGCAGTTCTTC,CASSNGAGSLDEQFF
TRBV30,TRBD1,TRBJ2-2,.,TGTGCCTGGAGGATACAGGGGGCCGGGGAGCTGTTTTTT,CAWRIQGAGELFF
TRBV7-6,TRBD2,TRBJ2-1,.,TGTGCCAGCAGCTCCATAGCGGGAGGAGGAAATGAGCAGTTCTTC,CASSSIAGGGNEQFF
TRBV11-2,.,TRBJ1-5,.,TGTGCCAGCAGCTTCGGTCTCGATCAGCCCCAGCATTTT,CASSFGLDQPQHF
TRBV5-1,TRBD2,TRBJ2-3,.,TGCGCCAGCAGCGCGGGACTAGTAGGCACAGATACGCAGTATTTT,CASSAGLVGTDTQYF
TRBV7-9,.,TRBJ2-7,.,TGTGCCAGCAGCTTAGACCTCCCAGCGCCGACCTACGAGCAGTACTTC,CASSLDLPAPTYEQYF
TRBV27,TRBD2,TRBJ2-7,.,TGTGCCAGCAGTCCCACAACCTTGACTAGCGGGAGGGCCGTCTCCTACGAGCAGTACTTC,CASSPTTLTSGRAVSYEQYF
TRBV7-2,.,TRBJ1-1,.,TGTGCCAGCAGCCCTATAGGACAGAACACTGAAGCTTTCTTT,CASSPIGQNTEAFF
TRBV11-2,.,TRBJ1-2,.,TGTGCCAGCAGCTTACTCAGGCACTATGGCTACACCTTC,CASSLLRHYGYTF
TRBV13,.,TRBJ1-5,.,TGTGCCAGCAGCTTAGGGCACAGGGATAGTCAGCCCCAGCATTTT,CASSLGHRDSQPQHF
TRBV2,.,TRBJ2-3,.,TGTGCCAGCAGTGACGCTTCCCGGGATACGCAGTATTTT,CASSDASRDTQYF
TRBV29-1,.,TRBJ2-7,.,TGCAGCGTTGTGGGGCTGGGGGGACCCCTCGAGCAGTACTTC,CSVVGLGGPLEQYF
TRBV7-9,.,TRBJ2-7,.,TGTGCCAGCAGCTTAGGAGCAACAGGTCGCTCCTACGAGCAGTACTTC,CASSLGATGRSYEQYF
TRBV29-1,TRBD1,TRBJ1-4,.,TGCAGCGTCGCCAATACGGGACAGCCTAATGAAAAACTGTTTTTT,CSVANTGQPNEKLFF
TRBV19,TRBD1,TRBJ1-2,.,TGTGCCAGTAGCCGAATCGGGACAGGGGACGTCTATGGCTACACCTTC,CASSRIGTGDVYGYTF
TRBV2,.,TRBJ2-1,.,TGTGCCAGCAGTGAATCTGGACAGAACTACAATGAGCAGTTCTTC,CASSESGQNYNEQFF
TRBV15,TRBD2,TRBJ2-7,once,TGTGCCACCAGCAGAGATTTCGCGGGAGTCGAGCAGTACTTC,CATSRDFAGVEQYF
TRBV27,.,TRBJ2-7,.,TGTGCCAGCAGTTTGAGCTTTGGAGGGGTCTCCTACGAGCAGTACTTC,CASSLSFGGVSYEQYF
TRBV13,TRBD1,TRBJ2-5,.,TGTGCCAGCAGCTCCCGACAGGGGGTAGAGACCCAGTACTTC,CASSSRQGVETQYF
TRBV6-6,.,TRBJ1-1,.,TGTGCCAGCAAAGTTAGACCGCCAGGGGCGAACACTGAAGCTTTCTTT,CASKVRPPGANTEAFF
TRBV27,.,TRBJ2-7,.,TGTGCCAGCAGTTTTGCGGCCGGGGACGAGCAGTACTTC,CASSFAAGDEQYF